The T cell receptor beta chain described here comes from a study of blood T cell repertoires in COVID-19. Overall study: Researchers got acute and convalescent COVID-19 samples from the United States, Italy and Spain.

Measured with immunoSEQ multiplex PCR; TCRdb has only the in-frame clones, and not every one. The repertoire holds a few hundred thousand clones, with roughly nine tenths as singletons. The CDR3 contains 16 residues. CDR1 and CDR2 from the germline V gene are SNHLY and FYNNEI. V was cut by 3 bases and J by 6 bases, with 19 bases left in between. Individuals aged roughly 18 to 90 years were recruited from 24 US areas. Before being deemed recovered, Cohort 3 donors had two negative PCRs, clearance, or symptom resolution. The chain combines TRBV2 with TRBJ2-3; possibly TRBD2 for D (5 bases). This clonotype was sampled from a man aged 18 to 29 who had recovered from COVID-19. Sequencing input: PBMCs or T cells enriched from blood (not recorded which). CDR3 region: CASSDGGRTAADTQYF. The CDR3, as DNA: TGTGCCAGCAGTGACGGCGGACGGACTGCCGCCGATACGCAGTATTTT.